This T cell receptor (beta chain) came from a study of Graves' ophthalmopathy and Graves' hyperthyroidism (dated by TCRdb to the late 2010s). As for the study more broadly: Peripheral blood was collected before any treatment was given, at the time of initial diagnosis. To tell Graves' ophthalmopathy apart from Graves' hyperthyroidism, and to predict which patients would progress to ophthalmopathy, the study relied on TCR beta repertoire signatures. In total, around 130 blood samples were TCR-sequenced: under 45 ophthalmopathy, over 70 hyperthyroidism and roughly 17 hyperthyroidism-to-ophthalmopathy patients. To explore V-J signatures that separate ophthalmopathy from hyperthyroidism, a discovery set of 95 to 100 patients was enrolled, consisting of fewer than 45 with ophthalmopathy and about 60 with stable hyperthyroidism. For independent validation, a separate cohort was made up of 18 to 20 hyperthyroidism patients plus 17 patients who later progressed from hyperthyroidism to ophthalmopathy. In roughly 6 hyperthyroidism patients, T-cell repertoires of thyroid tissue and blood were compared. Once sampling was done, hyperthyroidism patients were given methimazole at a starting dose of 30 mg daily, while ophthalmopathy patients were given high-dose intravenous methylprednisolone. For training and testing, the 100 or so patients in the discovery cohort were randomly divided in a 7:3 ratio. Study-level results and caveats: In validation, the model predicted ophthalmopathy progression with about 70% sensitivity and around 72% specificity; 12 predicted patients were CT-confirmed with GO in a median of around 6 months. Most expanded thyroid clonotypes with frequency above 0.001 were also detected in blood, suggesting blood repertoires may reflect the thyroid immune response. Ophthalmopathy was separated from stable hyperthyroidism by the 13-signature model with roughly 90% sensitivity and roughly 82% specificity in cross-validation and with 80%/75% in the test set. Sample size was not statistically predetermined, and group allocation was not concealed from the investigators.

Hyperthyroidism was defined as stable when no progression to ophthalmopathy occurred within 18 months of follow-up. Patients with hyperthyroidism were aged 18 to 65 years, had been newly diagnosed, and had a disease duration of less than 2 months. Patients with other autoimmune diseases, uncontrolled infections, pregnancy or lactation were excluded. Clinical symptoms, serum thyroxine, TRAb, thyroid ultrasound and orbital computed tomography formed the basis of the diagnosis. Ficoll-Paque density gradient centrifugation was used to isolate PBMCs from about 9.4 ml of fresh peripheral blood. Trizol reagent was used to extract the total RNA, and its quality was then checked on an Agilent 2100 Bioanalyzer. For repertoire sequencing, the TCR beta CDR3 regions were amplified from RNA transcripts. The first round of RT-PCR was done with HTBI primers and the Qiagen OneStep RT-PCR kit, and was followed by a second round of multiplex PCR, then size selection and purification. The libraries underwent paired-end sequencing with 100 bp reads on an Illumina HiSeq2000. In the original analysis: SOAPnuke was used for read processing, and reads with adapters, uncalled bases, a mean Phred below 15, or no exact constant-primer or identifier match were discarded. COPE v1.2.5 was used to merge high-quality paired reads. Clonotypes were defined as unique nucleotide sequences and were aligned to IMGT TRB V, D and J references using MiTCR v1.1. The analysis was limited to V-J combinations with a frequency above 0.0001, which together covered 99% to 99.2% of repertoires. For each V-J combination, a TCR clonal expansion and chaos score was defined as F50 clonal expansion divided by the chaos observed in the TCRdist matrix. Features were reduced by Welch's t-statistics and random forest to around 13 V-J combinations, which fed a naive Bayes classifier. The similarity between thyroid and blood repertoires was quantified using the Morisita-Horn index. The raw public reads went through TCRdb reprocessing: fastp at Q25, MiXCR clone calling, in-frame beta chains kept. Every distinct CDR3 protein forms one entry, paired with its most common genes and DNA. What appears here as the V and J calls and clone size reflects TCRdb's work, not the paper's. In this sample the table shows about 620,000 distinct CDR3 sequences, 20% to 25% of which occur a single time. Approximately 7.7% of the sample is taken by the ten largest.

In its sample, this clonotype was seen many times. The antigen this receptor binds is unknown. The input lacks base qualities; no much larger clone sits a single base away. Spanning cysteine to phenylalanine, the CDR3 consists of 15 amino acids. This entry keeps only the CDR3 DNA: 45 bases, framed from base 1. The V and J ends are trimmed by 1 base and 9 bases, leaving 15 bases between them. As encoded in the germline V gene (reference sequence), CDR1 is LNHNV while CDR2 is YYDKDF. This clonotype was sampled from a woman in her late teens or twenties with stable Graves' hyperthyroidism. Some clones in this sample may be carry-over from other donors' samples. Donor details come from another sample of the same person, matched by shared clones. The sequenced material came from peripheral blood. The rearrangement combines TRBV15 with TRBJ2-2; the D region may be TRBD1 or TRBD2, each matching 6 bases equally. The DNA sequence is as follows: TGTGCCACCAGCAGAGCCAAAAGGGGGGTTCGGGAGCTGTTTTTT. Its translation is CATSRAKRGVRELFF.